What follows are 7 T cell receptor beta chains derived from one specimen sequenced in a study of control samples from healthy donors and cancer patients. Sequenced by immunoSEQ multiplex PCR; TCRdb stores in-frame clones only, minus some. The sample includes some 87,000 clones, 84% seen only once; the top ten take around 10%. The sample taken for sequencing was PBMCs. The receptors originated from a man in his sixties with head and neck cancer.

The CDR3 bases are TGTGCCAGCAGCCAGAGACTAGCGGGAAGCACAGATACGCAGTATTTT. Its protein product is CASSQRLAGSTDTQYF. The V and J genes are TRBV5-4 and TRBJ2-3, with 11 bases identical to TRBD2. V shed 4 bases and J 0 bases; nucleotides not matched to a gene: 4. Germline V gene sequence: CDR1 SGHNT, CDR2 YYREEE (reference sequence). The CDR3 is 16 amino acids.

The V gene is TRBV30, the J gene TRBJ1-2; possible D gene TRBD1, 5 bases. Trimming removed 2 bases from V and 8 bases from J, with 15 bases in between. The CDR3 covers 13 residues. Germline V gene sequence: CDR1 GTSNPN, CDR2 SVGIG (reference sequence). The DNA for the CDR3 is TGTGCCTGGAGTTCCAGTGGGACGGTCGGCTACACCTTC. It specifies CAWSSSGTVGYTF.

The rearrangement joins TRBV19 to TRBJ1-5, with 10 bases lining up with TRBD1. The V segment lost 9 bases and the J segment 1 base; nucleotides outside the gene matches: 6. The germline V gene has CDR1 LNHDA and CDR2 SQIVND (reference sequence). This CDR3 region has 15 residues. The CDR3, as DNA: TGTGCCAGCCGGGACAGGGGTACGAGCAATCAGCCCCAGCATTTT. This encodes CASRDRGTSNQPQHF. The whole variable domain, filled in from reference TRBV19 and TRBJ1-5, reads DGGITQSPKYLFRKEGQNVTLSCEQNLNHDAMYWYRQDPGQGLRLIYYSQIVNDFQKGDIAEGYSVSREKKESFPLTVTSAQKNPTAFYLCASRDRGTSNQPQHFGDGTRLSIL.

The chain recombines TRBV23-1 with TRBJ1-6; 9 bases are a match to TRBD1. TRBV23-1 is an open reading frame, and its role is uncertain. V shed 0 bases, J shed 8 bases, and the junction held 2 bases outside the gene matches. This CDR3 is built from 15 residues. DNA for the CDR3: TGCGCCAGCAGTCAATCGGGGACAGGGTATTCACCCCTCCACTTT. It specifies CASSQSGTGYSPLHF.

This chain connects TRBV6-1 to TRBJ1-2; no clear D gene. V lost 0 bases, J lost 6 bases, and 14 bases lay in between. The germline CDR1 and CDR2 sequences are MNHNS and SASEGT. CDR3 length: 15 residues. The CDR3 loop reads CASSEAWAKRDGYTF. The CDR3, as DNA: TGTGCCAGCAGTGAAGCCTGGGCCAAACGGGATGGCTACACCTTC.

In this sample, this clone turned up a few times. This chain links TRBV5-1 with TRBJ1-1; 9 bases align to TRBD1. Germline V gene data show CDR1 as SGHRS and CDR2 as YFSETQ. After removal of 0 bases from V and 1 base from J, the junction contained 7 bases not matched to a gene. The CDR3 spans 17 residues. Here the CDR3 DNA reads TGCGCCAGCAGCTTGGTCGGGACAGGGCGATGGAACACTGAAGCTTTCTTT. This sequence encodes CASSLVGTGRWNTEAFF.

V usage is TRBV28 and J usage is TRBJ2-4, with 7 bases that match TRBD1. V lost 6 bases and J lost 5; bases outside the gene matches: 10. The CDR3 covers 15 residues. The germline gives CDR1 MDHEN, CDR2 SYDVKM. The CDR3 DNA sequence: TGTGCCAGCAGCAGACCAGGACAGGTTGAAAACATTCAGTACTTC. This translates into CASSRPGQVENIQYF.